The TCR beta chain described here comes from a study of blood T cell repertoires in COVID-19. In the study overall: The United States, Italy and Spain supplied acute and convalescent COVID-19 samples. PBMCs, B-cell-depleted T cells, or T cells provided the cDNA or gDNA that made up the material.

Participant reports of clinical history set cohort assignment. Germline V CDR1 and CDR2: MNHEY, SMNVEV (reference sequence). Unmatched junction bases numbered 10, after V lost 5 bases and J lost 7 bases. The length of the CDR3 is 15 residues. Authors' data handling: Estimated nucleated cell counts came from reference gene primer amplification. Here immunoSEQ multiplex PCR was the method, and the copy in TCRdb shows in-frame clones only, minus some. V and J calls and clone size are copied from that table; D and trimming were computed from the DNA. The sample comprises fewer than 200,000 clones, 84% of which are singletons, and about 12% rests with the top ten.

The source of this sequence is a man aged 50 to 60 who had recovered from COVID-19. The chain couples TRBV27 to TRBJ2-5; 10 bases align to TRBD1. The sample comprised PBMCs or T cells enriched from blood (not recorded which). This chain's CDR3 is CASSPQTGGQGTQYF. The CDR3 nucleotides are TGTGCCAGCAGTCCGCAGACAGGGGGCCAGGGGACCCAGTACTTC.